Described below is a single T cell receptor (beta chain) sequence and its context. This clonotype was picked up one time. This receptor's antigen is unknown. No base qualities exist here, and no much larger clone lies one base off it. One read alone makes for weak evidence. This sample was taken from a study of CD8 T cells in Susac syndrome (dated by TCRdb to between 2017 and 2020). In the study overall: Repertoire sequencing was used to test whether CD8+ T cell activation and differentiation in Susac syndrome was antigen driven. CD8+ T cell repertoire clonality was compared between around eleven healthy donors, approximately 14 Susac syndrome patients and fewer than 19 multiple sclerosis patients.

V is pruned by 8 bases and J by 8 bases, leaving 13 bases of the junction without a gene match. Taken from the germline V gene, the CDR1 and CDR2 loops are MNHNS and SASEGT. The CDR3 has 15 amino acids, counting the end cysteine and phenylalanine. The retained sequence is limited to the CDR3, 45 bases, with the frame set at the first base. Peripheral blood CD8+ and CD4+ T cells from healthy donors, Susac syndrome patients and multiple sclerosis patients were profiled by high-throughput TCR beta sequencing. The multiple sclerosis controls were treatment-naive patients whose relapsing-remitting disease, either stable or active, fulfilled the revised McDonald criteria. Bulk CD8+ and CD4+ T cells were purified by magnetic negative isolation, whereas CD8+ TEMRA cells were enriched by FACS. Blood was collected in EDTA tubes and processed within 24 hours, with PBMCs isolated through density gradient centrifugation. PBMCs intended for TCR sequencing were cryopreserved in liquid nitrogen and thawed later in a water bath at 37 degrees C. The sorted or isolated CD4+, CD8+ and CD8+ TEMRA cells reached a purity of at least 90%.

Study-wide conclusions, independent of this receptor: The TCR sequencing and HLA analysis was acknowledged to have included a relatively small number of individuals.

RNA was extracted with the RNeasy kit and 0.5 to 1 ug was reverse transcribed using random hexamers. TCR beta CDR3 regions were amplified with the immunoSEQ multiplex PCR assay covering 54 Vbeta and 13 Jbeta segments. PCR amplification bias was corrected using a synthetic template baseline for primer optimization and computational correction. From the authors' description of their analysis: Reads were assigned to V, D and J genes according to IMGT and analyzed in immunoSEQ Analyzer, with only productive sequences retained. Clonality was computed as one minus Shannon entropy normalized by log2 of the number of productive unique sequences. For each patient and control, public and private clones were evaluated among the 100 most prevalent clones. Susac-specific clones were defined as absent from healthy and MS cohorts, 1052 published viral clones and other ImmuneACCESS disease sequences. The public reads were run again by TCRdb, first through fastp at Q25 and then through MiXCR, and only productive beta chains were kept. CDR3 protein duplicates are merged, each entry listing the most common genes and DNA. The V and J calls follow TCRdb's processing rather than the paper's. The sample has more than 95,000 distinct CDR3 sequences on record, 80% to 95% of them singletons. The ten largest account for less than 0.4% of the sample.

Sequencing used CD8+ T cells from PBMCs. The V and J genes are TRBV6-1 and TRBJ2-1, with TRBD1 matching 9 junction bases. The source is a human donor with multiple sclerosis. CDR3 protein: CASSIRDRAWDEQFF. The nucleotide sequence reads TGTGCCAGCTCCATCCGGGACAGGGCTTGGGATGAGCAGTTCTTC.